This T cell receptor beta chain was identified during a study of blood T cells in healthy people across ages. Study results and limitations: The long-lived group displayed more naive CD4+ cells, plus higher diversity, than the aged donors did.

The second PCR ran about 6 to 11 cycles with a sample-barcoded 5' primer and J-beta primers. Every cDNA was tagged by a template-switch adaptor with 12 random nucleotides. TCRdb passed the 5' RACE reads through MiXCR, listing each CDR3 protein once. The table has about 560,000 distinct CDR3 sequences, around 27% seen once. As concerns this clonotype: The antigen is undetermined.

These data were likewise used in another study, on T cells of mothers and their children. From that paper: Using around 1.4 ug per 15 ul, all extracted RNA underwent cDNA synthesis. M1S, a second-PCR primer, added sample barcodes and 2-4 random nucleotides.

The sequence came from a boy aged 2 to 10 in good health. Sequencing was carried out using blood.

DNA of the CDR3: TGTGCCAGCAGTCGCAGGGCAGTCTCTGGAAACACCATATATTTT. It yields the protein CASSRRAVSGNTIYF. This rearrangement joins TRBV6-5 to TRBJ1-3; D is perhaps TRBD1 (5 bases). CDR1 and CDR2 (germline): MNHEY, SVGAGI. The CDR3 runs 15 residues. The germline V and J ends were trimmed by 5 bases and 0 bases, with 11 bases remaining between them.